These 11 T cell receptor beta chains came from one sample sequenced in a study of T-cell reconstitution after alpha-beta-depleted transplantation in children. As it was prepared, the TCRbeta library received unique molecular identifiers. TCRdb called the PCR reads again in MiXCR, with one record for every CDR3 protein. This table holds hundreds of thousands of distinct CDR3 sequences, less than 15% found once. The material was PBMCs, obtained from the stem cell graft. The receptor set was obtained from a human donor who donated a stem cell graft to a child with Fanconi anemia.

This clonotype came up many times. The V gene is TRBV11-2, the J gene TRBJ2-1; D not resolved. Germline V gene sequence: CDR1 SGHAT, CDR2 FQNNGV. This CDR3 spans 14 amino acids. Trimming left V 2 bases short and J 6 bases short, with 11 bases between. The CDR3 DNA reads TGTGCCAGCAGCTTAATTGGCAGCCGCAATGAGCAGTTCTTC. This translates into CASSLIGSRNEQFF.

The sample holds many counts of this clonotype. This rearrangement joins TRBV5-1 to TRBJ2-3, with 8 bases aligning to TRBD1. This CDR3 is 15 amino acids long. CDR1 SGHRS and CDR2 YFSETQ come from the germline V gene. Trimming cost V 3 bases and J 1 base; bases outside gene matches: 4. In nucleotides, the CDR3 is TGCGCCAGCAGCTCATCAGGGGGCGGCACAGATACGCAGTATTTT. As protein: CASSSSGGGTDTQYF.

The chain couples TRBV12-5 to TRBJ2-3; 7 nucleotides line up with TRBD2. Germline lookup yields CDR1 LGHNT and CDR2 FRNRAP. The CDR3 loop spans 15 amino acids. V was clipped by 8 bases and J by 0 bases; unmatched bases: 8. The CDR3 is CASLAGVSSTDTQYF. CDR3 DNA sequence: TGTGCTAGTTTGGCGGGGGTTTCTAGCACAGATACGCAGTATTTT. The whole variable domain, filled in from reference TRBV12-5 and TRBJ2-3, reads DARVTQTPRHKVTEMGQEVTMRCQPILGHNTVFWYRQTMMQGLELLAYFRNRAPLDDSGMPKDRFSAEMPDATLATLKIQPSEPRDSAVYFCASLAGVSSTDTQYFGPGTRLTVL.

In this sample, this clonotype turned up a few times. This chain links TRBV5-1 with TRBJ1-1; no clear D. This CDR3 contains 15 residues. From germline, CDR1 is SGHRS and CDR2 YFSETQ. Deletions cut 0 bases from V and 4 bases from J, with 13 bases between. CDR3 in DNA: TGCGCCAGCAGCTTGGCGGCAGGAAGAGGCACTGAAGCTTTCTTT. It yields the protein CASSLAAGRGTEAFF.

The table lists this clonotype with many counts. The DNA for the CDR3 is TGTGCCAGCAGCCAAGCTACAGGAACCGGGGAGCTGTTTTTT. Its translation is CASSQATGTGELFF. V usage is TRBV3-1 and J usage is TRBJ2-2, with D maybe TRBD1 (5 bases). This CDR3 is built from 14 residues. V was clipped by 1 base and J by 5 bases, with 8 bases between them. CDR1 LGHDT and CDR2 YNNKEL come from the germline V gene (reference sequence).

The V gene is TRBV7-2, the J gene TRBJ1-4; 9 bases line up with TRBD1. The CDR3 is 15 amino acids. CDR1 is SGHTA and CDR2 is FQGNSA in the germline V gene. J lost 6 bases, V lost 5 bases, and 7 bases had no gene match. The chain's CDR3 is CASSLGQGLDEKLFF. Written as DNA, the CDR3 is TGTGCCAGCAGCCTCGGACAGGGGTTAGATGAAAAACTGTTTTTT. Variable domain in full (rest from reference TRBV7-2 and TRBJ1-4): GAGVSQSPSNKVTEKGKDVELRCDPISGHTALYWYRQSLGQGLEFLIYFQGNSAPDKSGLPSDRFSAERTGGSVSTLTIQRTQQEDSAVYLCASSLGQGLDEKLFFGSGTQLSVL.

V and J are TRBV29-1 and TRBJ2-5; tentative D call: TRBD2 (6 bases). CDR3 size: 14 residues. V was shortened by 4 bases and J by 1 base, with 13 bases between the two germline ends. Germline V CDR1 and CDR2: SQVTM, ANQGSEA. The CDR3 bases are TGCAGCGTTGTCTCGGGAGCGGTCCAAGAGACCCAGTACTTC. It translates to CSVVSGAVQETQYF.

The J gene is TRBJ2-2, the V gene TRBV6-1, with no clear D. The CDR3 totals 13 residues. Germline values: CDR1 MNHNS, CDR2 SASEGT. V lost 5 bases to trimming and J lost 12 bases, with 16 bases between them. This CDR3 reads CASSPMPSQKLFF. CDR3 DNA sequence: TGTGCCAGCAGTCCAATGCCGAGTCAGAAGCTGTTTTTT.

CDR3 sequence (DNA): TGTGCCAGCAGTTGGCAGGGGCAGAACACTGAAGCTTTCTTT. Protein: CASSWQGQNTEAFF. The genes are TRBV6-5 and TRBJ1-1; D might be TRBD1 (6 bases). This CDR3 is 14 amino acids long. Germline assignment: CDR1 MNHEY and CDR2 SVGAGI. The V and J ends lost 4 bases and 1 base respectively, with 10 bases between them.

The gene calls are TRBV5-1 and TRBJ2-3; D uncertain. The CDR3 totals 15 residues. Trimming stripped 0 bases from V and 1 base from J, with 9 bases between. The germline V gene encodes CDR1 SGHRS and CDR2 YFSETQ. CDR3 region: CASSLDRVGTDTQYF. The CDR3 DNA is TGCGCCAGCAGCTTGGATCGGGTCGGCACAGATACGCAGTATTTT.

This clonotype was observed many times. This chain joins TRBV6-1 and TRBJ1-5, with TRBD1 identical over 8 bases. The CDR3 consists of 15 residues. The V and J ends lost 3 bases and 6 bases, in that order; junction bases with no gene match: 7. CDR1 is MNHNS and CDR2 is SASEGT in the germline V gene. The CDR3 nucleotides read TGTGCCAGCAGTGATCTAACAGGGGGAAGTCAGCCCCAGCATTTT. Protein sequence: CASSDLTGGSQPQHF.